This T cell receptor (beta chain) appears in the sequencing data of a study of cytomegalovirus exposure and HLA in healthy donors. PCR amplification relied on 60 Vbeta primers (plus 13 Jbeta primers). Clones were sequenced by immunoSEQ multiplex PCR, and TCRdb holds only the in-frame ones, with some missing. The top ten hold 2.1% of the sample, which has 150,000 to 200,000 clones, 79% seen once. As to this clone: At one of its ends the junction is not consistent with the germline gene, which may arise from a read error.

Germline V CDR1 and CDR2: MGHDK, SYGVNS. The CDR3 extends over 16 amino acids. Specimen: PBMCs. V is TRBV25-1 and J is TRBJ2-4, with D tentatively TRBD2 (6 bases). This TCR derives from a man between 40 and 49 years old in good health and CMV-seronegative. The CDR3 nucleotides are TGTGCCAGCAGTGAATCTGACGGCGGGGAGAAAAACAGTCAGTACTTC. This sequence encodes CASSESDGGEKNSQYF. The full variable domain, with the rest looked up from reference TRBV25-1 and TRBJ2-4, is EADIYQTPRYLVIGTGKKITLECSQTMGHDKMYWYQQDPGMELHLIHYSYGVNSTEKGDLSSESTVSRIRTEHFPLTLESARPSHTSQYLCASSESDGGEKNSQYFGAGTRLSVL.